This T cell receptor (beta chain) came from a study of CD4 and CD8 cells across lung adenocarcinoma regions. This clonotype occurred a few times. A read error may produce the germline difference seen at one junction end. Samples came from patients with localized non-small cell lung adenocarcinoma. MiXCR, applied by TCRdb to the PCR reads, yields one record per CDR3 protein. Altogether approximately 8,800 distinct CDR3 sequences are present, 45% to 65% being singletons, with the ten largest covering around 21%. Sequencing was done on a sample of CD8+ T cells from the center of a lung tumor. The sequence derives from a female donor with lung adenocarcinoma. The CD4 and CD8 labels of this study may be unreliable.

This chain's CDR3 is CASTPGGTETQYF. As DNA, the CDR3 is TGTGCCAGCACCCCCGGGGGCACAGAGACGCAGTACTTT. The chain uses TRBV7-2 and TRBJ2-4; D is tentatively TRBD1 or TRBD2 (6 bases each). Germline-derived CDR1 and CDR2 are SGHTA and FQGNSA. CDR3 length equals 13 residues. Supplemented by reference TRBV7-2 and TRBJ2-4, the full variable domain reads GAGVSQSPSNKVTEKGKDVELRCDPISGHTALYWYRQSLGQGLEFLIYFQGNSAPDKSGLPSDRFSAERTGGSVSTLTIQRTQQEDSAVYLCASTPGGTETQYFGAGTRLSVL.